This TCR beta chain was documented in a study of blood T cells in healthy people across ages. Germline V gene lookup returns CDR1 SGHTA and CDR2 FQGTGA. Trimming took 6 bases from V and 5 from J, leaving 8 bases between them. This CDR3 comprises 12 residues. This clonotype has just one count. The second PCR ran about 6 to 12 cycles with a sample-barcoded 5' primer and J-beta primers. Using its own MiXCR run on the 5' RACE reads, TCRdb lists one record per CDR3 protein. Among roughly 860,000 distinct CDR3 sequences listed, approximately 65% were seen once. This sequence originates from a young man in good health. The chain employs TRBV7-3 and TRBJ2-1; no clear D gene. The sequenced sample consisted of blood. CDR3 bases: TGTGCCAGCAGGGGTTCAGACAATGAGCAGTTCTTC. Residues: CASRGSDNEQFF.